The 29 T cell receptor beta chains below all came from one sample that was sequenced in a study of blood T cell repertoires in COVID-19. TCRdb's table, derived via immunoSEQ multiplex PCR, lists solely in-frame clones and lacks some. The sample carries about 200,000 clones, approximately 87% recorded once. What was sequenced was peripheral blood. The receptors come from a woman in her 70s with acute or convalescent COVID-19.

The V and J genes are TRBV2 and TRBJ1-1; maybe TRBD1 (5 bases). Deletions cut 4 bases from V and 1 base from J, with 13 bases between. The CDR3 covers 15 residues. CDR1 is SNHLY and CDR2 is FYNNEI in the germline V gene. The CDR3 loop reads CASSVQGTRNTEAFF. DNA of the CDR3: TGTGCCAGCAGTGTTCAGGGCACCAGGAACACTGAAGCTTTCTTT. The full variable domain, with the rest looked up from reference TRBV2 and TRBJ1-1, is EPEVTQTPSHQVTQMGQEVILRCVPISNHLYFYWYRQILGQKVEFLVSFYNNEISEKSEIFDDQFSVERPDGSNFTLKIRSTKLEDSAMYFCASSVQGTRNTEAFFGQGTRLTVV.

The chain recombines TRBV11-3 with TRBJ2-3, with D perhaps matching TRBD2 (5 bases). The CDR3 extends over 15 amino acids. V was cut by 1 base and J by 6 bases, with 14 bases left in between. Per the germline V gene, CDR1 is SGHNT and CDR2 is YENEEA. The CDR3 nucleotides are TGTGCCAGCAGCTTAGGTGGGCCTGGAGGCGATACGCAGTATTTT. Protein: CASSLGGPGGDTQYF.

In this sample, this clone turned up once. The same CDR3 arises from other DNA sequences in this sample as well. The rearrangement uses TRBV12-5 and TRBJ1-2; 7 bases align to TRBD1. The CDR3 is made up of 14 amino acids. The V gene's germline CDR1 is LGHNT and CDR2 FRNRAP. V lost 1 base and J lost 5; bases outside the gene matches: 4. This CDR3 is CASGLAGQAYGYTF. The CDR3 DNA reads TGTGCTAGTGGTTTGGCCGGACAGGCTTATGGCTACACCTTC.

This rearrangement joins TRBV9 to TRBJ1-6; the match to TRBD1 covers 7 bases. The CDR3 loop spans 14 amino acids. Germline V gene sequence: CDR1 SGDLS, CDR2 YYNGEE. Losses at the gene ends were 0 bases for V and 7 bases for J; bases not matched to a gene: 1. This CDR3 reads CASSVEQGNSPLHF. For the CDR3, the DNA is TGTGCCAGCAGCGTAGAACAGGGGAATTCACCCCTCCACTTT.

This clone has only one observation. V is TRBV6-5 and J is TRBJ1-5; TRBD1 is a possible D gene (6 bases). The CDR3 is made up of 15 amino acids. Trimming cost V 0 bases and J 1 base, with 7 bases left between them. CDR1 is MNHEY and CDR2 is SVGAGI in the germline V gene. In DNA, the CDR3 is TGTGCCAGCAGTTACTCAGGGACAAGCAATCAGCCCCAGCATTTT. Translated, it gives CASSYSGTSNQPQHF.

The rearrangement uses TRBV6-5 and TRBJ2-7; D is undetermined. CDR3 length: 11 amino acids. V was shortened by 4 bases and J by 7 bases, with 8 bases between the two germline ends. Germline assignment: CDR1 MNHEY and CDR2 SVGAGI. For the CDR3, the DNA is TGTGCCAGCAGTTCAATTAGTGAGCAGTACTTC. Its translation is CASSSISEQYF.

There are a few counts of this clone. The J gene is TRBJ2-1, the V gene TRBV7-9; 7 bases map to TRBD2. Germline V CDR1 and CDR2: SEHNR, FQNEAQ (reference sequence). This CDR3 is 15 amino acids long. V was clipped by 5 bases and J by 0 bases; unmatched bases: 4. The DNA for the CDR3 is TGTGCCAGCAGCCCAGGGAGGGGCTCCTACAATGAGCAGTTCTTC. Protein product: CASSPGRGSYNEQFF.

The chain links TRBV4-1 to TRBJ1-6; D is unresolved. Trimming removed 3 bases at V and 10 bases at J, with 13 bases between. Germline V gene sequence: CDR1 MGHRA, CDR2 YSYEKL. The CDR3 is 14 amino acids. The CDR3 spells CASSHGYGNSPLHF. In DNA form, the CDR3 reads TGCGCCAGCAGCCACGGGTATGGTAACTCACCCCTCCACTTT.

This chain links TRBV16 with TRBJ1-2, with 9 nucleotides matching TRBD1. Germline V gene sequence: CDR1 KGHSY, CDR2 FQNENV. The CDR3 loop spans 14 amino acids. Unmatched junction bases numbered 5, after V lost 4 bases and J lost 5 bases. CDR3 in DNA: TGTGCCAGCAGCCTGCCGGGGACAGGGTATGGCTACACCTTC. Its protein product is CASSLPGTGYGYTF.

The chain has TRBV7-9 and TRBJ2-7; D not resolved. The CDR3 length is 14 residues. Trimming shortened V by 0 bases and J by 4 bases, and 10 bases separated the two germline ends. Germline-derived CDR1 and CDR2 are SEHNR and FQNEAQ (reference sequence). CDR3 DNA: TGTGCCAGCAGCTTAGCATCCCTTCTTTACGAGCAGTACTTC. It yields the protein CASSLASLLYEQYF.

The chain employs TRBV23-1 and TRBJ1-1; D unclear. TRBV23-1 counts as an open reading frame of uncertain function. The CDR3 runs to 15 residues. V dropped 0 bases and J dropped 6 bases, with 14 bases sitting between them. CDR3 region: CASSQSWHQSAEAFF. The CDR3 DNA sequence: TGCGCCAGCAGTCAATCGTGGCACCAGAGCGCTGAAGCTTTCTTT.

The gene calls are TRBV12-5 and TRBJ2-1, with D tentatively TRBD1 (6 bases). The CDR3 runs 11 residues. Looked up from germline, CDR1 is LGHNT and CDR2 is FRNRAP. Trimming took off 6 bases at V and 12 bases at J, with 12 bases between the two ends. CDR3 nucleotides: TGTGCTAGTGGACAGGGAAGAGGGCAGTTCTTC. Protein sequence: CASGQGRGQFF.

The J gene is TRBJ2-3, the V gene TRBV3-1 (or the pseudogene TRBV3-2), with 12 bases identical to TRBD2. The CDR3 is 18 amino acids. Germline V lookup: CDR1 LGHDT, CDR2 YNNKEL (reference sequence). The junction had 11 bases not matched to a gene; V was cut back by 7 bases and J by 0 bases. CDR3 sequence: CASTVRTSGTGSTDTQYF. The CDR3 nucleotides read TGTGCCAGCACCGTGCGGACTAGCGGGACCGGAAGCACAGATACGCAGTATTTT.

The chain has TRBV6-6 and TRBJ1-2; 7 nucleotides match TRBD1. The CDR3 is 13 amino acids. The V gene end was trimmed by 8 bases and the J gene end by 5 bases; junction bases not matched to a gene: 8. Germline V lookup: CDR1 MNHNY, CDR2 SVGAGI (reference sequence). The CDR3 is CASSETGRYGYTF. The CDR3 nucleotides are TGTGCCAGCTCCGAGACAGGGAGATATGGCTACACCTTC.

This clone was counted once. CDR3 residues: CASSLEAGGYEQYF. DNA of the CDR3: TGCGCCAGCAGCTTGGAGGCAGGGGGTTACGAGCAGTACTTC. This chain links TRBV5-1 with TRBJ2-7; 7 bases map to TRBD1. Losses at the gene ends were 0 bases for V and 4 bases for J; bases not matched to a gene: 4. This CDR3 spans 14 amino acids. CDR1 is SGHRS and CDR2 is YFSETQ in the germline V gene.

The chain combines TRBV3-1 (or the pseudogene TRBV3-2) with TRBJ2-2; possibly TRBD1 for D (5 bases). The germline CDR1 and CDR2 sequences are LGHDT and YNNKEL (reference sequence). V was trimmed by 2 bases and J by 4 bases, leaving 8 bases between them. The length of the CDR3 is 14 residues. The CDR3 nucleotides are TGTGCCAGCAGCCAACAGGGAACCACCGGGGAGCTGTTTTTT. This encodes CASSQQGTTGELFF.

The chain links TRBV7-9 to TRBJ1-2, with 7 bases identical to TRBD1. The CDR3 extends over 13 amino acids. In germline, CDR1 is SEHNR, CDR2 FQNEAQ (reference sequence). J lost 6 bases, V lost 5 bases, and 6 bases had no gene match. The DNA for the CDR3 is TGTGCCAGCAGCCTACAGGGGACGAATGGCTACACCTTC. Its translation is CASSLQGTNGYTF.

The chain employs TRBV19 and TRBJ1-5, with a weak D call TRBD1 (6 bases). There are 14 residues in the CDR3. CDR1 is LNHDA and CDR2 is SQIVND in the germline V gene (reference sequence). Trimming pared 7 bases from V and 0 bases from J, leaving 10 bases between. For the CDR3, the DNA is TGTGCCAGTAACCTCAGGGGTAGCAATCAGCCCCAGCATTTT. Translation gives CASNLRGSNQPQHF. Full variable domain (rest looked up from reference TRBV19 and TRBJ1-5): DGGITQSPKYLFRKEGQNVTLSCEQNLNHDAMYWYRQDPGQGLRLIYYSQIVNDFQKGDIAEGYSVSREKKESFPLTVTSAQKNPTAFYLCASNLRGSNQPQHFGDGTRLSIL.

V usage is TRBV19 and J usage is TRBJ2-3, with a tentative D call TRBD2 (6 bases). The V gene's germline CDR1 is LNHDA and CDR2 SQIVND (reference sequence). The CDR3 sequence is 16 residues long. Trimming shortened V by 8 bases and J by 4 bases, and 22 bases separated the two germline ends. The CDR3 bases are TGTGCCAGTTGGGATGGGGCCTCAGGCGGGGCAGATACGCAGTATTTT. Amino acids: CASWDGASGGADTQYF.

The genes are TRBV7-6 and TRBJ1-6, with D possibly being TRBD1 (6 bases). The V gene lost 6 bases and the J gene lost 8 bases, with 17 bases spanning the gap. The germline gives CDR1 SGHVS, CDR2 FNYEAQ. CDR3 length: 15 residues. CDR3 coding DNA: TGTGCCAGCAGTGCAAGGGGGACCTCTGATTCACCCCTCCACTTT. Translating it yields CASSARGTSDSPLHF.

This clone was counted a few times. The gene calls are TRBV12-3 or TRBV12-4 and TRBJ2-3; D ambiguous. The CDR3 sequence is 13 residues long. The germline V and J ends were trimmed by 6 bases and 10 bases, with 17 bases remaining between them. The CDR3 DNA follows: TGTGCCAGCAGGACCACACAAGTCGACTCGCAGTATTTT. This sequence encodes CASRTTQVDSQYF.

The chain uses TRBV12-5 and TRBJ2-2; 9 bases match TRBD1. Trimming at V came to 7 bases and at J to 4 bases, leaving 4 bases not matched to a gene. CDR3 length: 14 residues. Germline V gives CDR1 LGHNT, CDR2 FRNRAP. The DNA for the CDR3 is TGTGCTAGTGTGGGACAGGGTACCACCGGGGAGCTGTTTTTT. The encoded protein is CASVGQGTTGELFF.

The CDR3 DNA sequence: TGTGCCAGCAGCTCAAGCGGGAGAGCGCCCTACGAGCAGTACTTC. It yields the protein CASSSSGRAPYEQYF. The rearrangement joins TRBV28 to TRBJ2-7, with TRBD2 matching 8 bases. Germline V lookup: CDR1 MDHEN, CDR2 SYDVKM. With V trimmed by 6 bases and J by 2 bases, 9 bases remained unmatched. The length of the CDR3 is 15 residues.

The rearrangement joins TRBV19 to TRBJ1-6, with D uncertain. The V gene's germline CDR1 is LNHDA and CDR2 SQIVND (reference sequence). The CDR3 has 15 residues. V was cut by 9 bases and J by 0 bases, with 12 bases left in between. This CDR3 is CASHKGSSYNSPLHF. CDR3 in DNA: TGTGCCAGCCATAAAGGGAGCTCCTATAATTCACCCCTCCACTTT.

The chain is built from TRBV6-2 or TRBV6-3 and TRBJ2-3; D gene unclear. V shed 6 bases and J shed 0 bases, with 13 bases lying between them. CDR3 size: 15 residues. Germline-derived CDR1 and CDR2 are MNHEY and SVGEGT. The CDR3 DNA is TGTGCCAGCAGCCTCGGAAGAGGTAGCACAGATACGCAGTATTTT. This gives the protein CASSLGRGSTDTQYF.

The chain links TRBV11-2 to TRBJ2-7; D gene uncertain. V dropped 1 base and J dropped 6 bases, with 13 bases sitting between them. The CDR3 consists of 14 residues. From germline, CDR1 is SGHAT and CDR2 FQNNGV. CDR3 region: CASSLVSSGGEQYF. The CDR3 coding sequence is TGTGCCAGCAGCTTAGTTAGTAGTGGTGGCGAGCAGTACTTC.

This clone was observed once. The chain combines TRBV19 with TRBJ2-1; 9 bases fit TRBD1. CDR1 and CDR2 (germline): LNHDA, SQIVND (reference sequence). The ends lost 9 bases at V and 4 bases at J; junction bases unmatched: 4. The CDR3 has 13 amino acids. CDR3 in amino acids: CASRDRAYNEQFF. The DNA for the CDR3 is TGTGCCAGCCGGGACAGGGCGTACAATGAGCAGTTCTTC.

The rearrangement links TRBV29-1 to TRBJ1-1, with TRBD1 matching 9 bases. The CDR3 is 15 residues long. Trimming removed 6 bases from V and 1 base from J; junction bases left unmatched: 9. Germline V gene data show CDR1 as SQVTM and CDR2 as ANQGSEA. The CDR3 coding sequence is TGCAGCGTGTCCCCGGGACAGGGATCGAACACTGAAGCTTTCTTT. It codes for CSVSPGQGSNTEAFF.

V and J are TRBV10-3 and TRBJ1-2; maybe TRBD1 (5 bases). Trimming pared 7 bases from V and 8 bases from J, leaving 20 bases between. CDR3 length: 14 residues. From germline, CDR1 is ENHRY and CDR2 SYGVKD. In DNA, the CDR3 is TGTGCCATCACCGACGGGGGGAAGGAAAGAGGCTACACCTTC. Translated, it gives CAITDGGKERGYTF.